This TCR beta chain was sequenced during a study of control samples from healthy donors and cancer patients. Repertoires were generated with immunoSEQ multiplex PCR, while TCRdb's copy carries only in-frame clones and drops some. The sample holds 95,000 to 150,000 clones; roughly 87% are singletons and the top ten take 1.5% to 2%. Looked up from germline, CDR1 is MNHEY and CDR2 is SVGAGI. V shed 6 bases and J 6 bases; nucleotides not matched to a gene: 10. The CDR3 contains 15 residues. Source material: blood. The V call is TRBV6-5, the J call TRBJ2-3; TRBD1 matches at 9 bases. The TCR was taken from a man between 18 and 29 years old in good health. For the CDR3, the DNA is TGTGCCAGCAGAGGAGGACAGGGGTTTGTGGATACGCAGTATTTT. The encoded protein is CASRGGQGFVDTQYF.